The TCR beta chain described here comes from a study of blood T cell repertoires in COVID-19. Looking at the study overall: The study drew acute and convalescent COVID-19 samples from the United States, Italy and Spain. PBMCs, B-cell-depleted T cells, or T cells provided the cDNA or gDNA that made up the material.

Under the authors' procedure: From reference gene primer amplification, estimates of nucleated cell counts were derived. Method: immunoSEQ multiplex PCR; TCRdb's copy keeps in-frame clones and lacks some. That table is the source of V, J and clone size, and D and trimming were worked out from the DNA. Of some 200,000 clones in the sample, 83% were seen once. The CDR3 covers 14 residues. V was pared by 7 bases and J by 8 bases, with 17 bases between. Germline CDR1 reads MDHEN; CDR2 reads SYDVKM. The clonotype comes from a woman between 35 and 50 years old with acute or convalescent COVID-19. V and J are TRBV28 and TRBJ1-4; no clear D. The specimen was peripheral blood. This CDR3 reads CASTSPGLGEKLFF. DNA for the CDR3: TGTGCCAGCACCTCCCCGGGATTAGGAGAAAAACTGTTTTTT.